A selection of T cell receptor beta chains follows, all from one sample in a study of blood T cells in healthy people across ages. TCRdb independently ran MiXCR on the 5' RACE reads; one entry per CDR3 protein. The sample shows roughly 1,300,000 distinct CDR3 sequences, roughly 59% of them seen only once. The sample taken for sequencing was blood. These receptors were taken from a man younger than 35 in good health. Both conserved end residues are part of each CDR3. A D gene is named only where the DNA matches it firmly. A clone size is listed for some rows: how often the clone was seen (once, few, many), or a class if it is expanded.

TRBJ2-3 TRBD1 NA TRBV29-1 TGCAGCGTTGAAGGGTATCAGTCCGCTGGACAGGGAAGGTGGGTGGAGGTTCCCACAGATACGCAGTATTTT CSVEGYQSAGQGRWVEVPTDTQYF
TRBJ2-7 TRBD1 NA TRBV28 TGTGCCAGCAGTTTACCCCGGCAGGGGGTACTAGACGAGCAGTATTTC CASSLPRQGVLDEQYF
TRBJ1-2 NA NA TRBV6-4 TGTGCCAGCAGTGATAATACAGTCAGTTACACCTTC CASSDNTVSYTF
TRBJ1-4 TRBD1 NA TRBV4-1 TGCGCCAGCAGCCAAGACCAAAGTCGGACAGGCCGGGATGAAAAACTGTTTTTT CASSQDQSRTGRDEKLFF
TRBJ2-3 TRBD2 NA TRBV2 TGTGCCAGCAGCCGTTATGGGACTAGCGGCTCCACAGATACGCAGTATTTT CASSRYGTSGSTDTQYF
TRBJ2-4 NA NA TRBV20-1 TGCAGTGCTAGCCCAGGGGTTGGGGCCAAAAACATTCAGTACTTC CSASPGVGAKNIQYF
TRBJ2-6 TRBD2 few TRBV5-1 TGCGCCAGCAGCTTGAGTGATAGCGGGAGCTCTGGGGCCAACGTCCTGACTTTC CASSLSDSGSSGANVLTF
TRBJ2-7 TRBD2 NA TRBV5-6 TGTGCCAGCAGCTTGAAGGGACTAGCGGCCTACGAGCAGTACTTC CASSLKGLAAYEQYF
TRBJ2-5 TRBD2 NA TRBV20-1 TGCAGTGCTAGACCAGAGCGGGGGCAAGAGACCCAGTACTTC CSARPERGQETQYF
TRBJ2-7 TRBD1 few TRBV6-5 TGTGCCAGCAGTCGGACAGGCCAAGGTTCCTCCGAGCAGTACTTC CASSRTGQGSSEQYF
TRBJ1-1 NA NA TRBV10-2 TGCGCCAGCAGTGACCTAGGCCTGAACACTGAAGCTTTCTTT CASSDLGLNTEAFF
TRBJ2-1 NA NA TRBV29-1 TGCAGCGTGGAGGCGGAGGGAGTAGTTTATGAGCAGTTCTTC CSVEAEGVVYEQFF
TRBJ2-7 NA once TRBV5-1 TGCGCCAGCAGCCCCCCTCCCGACAGACCCTACGAGCAGTACTTC CASSPPPDRPYEQYF
TRBJ2-1 TRBD1 NA TRBV2 TGTGCCAGCAGTGAGTTGACAGGGGGGACCAATGAGCAGTTCTTC CASSELTGGTNEQFF
TRBJ2-7 TRBD1 once TRBV6-6 TGTGCCAGCAGCCCCAGTTCGGGACAGAGCTCCTACGAGCAGTACTTC CASSPSSGQSSYEQYF
TRBJ1-2 NA once TRBV29-1 TGCAGCGTTGGGGACGTAGCTAACTATGGCTACACCTTC CSVGDVANYGYTF
TRBJ2-3 TRBD2 few TRBV20-1 TGCAGTGCTCAGGCGGGGGGGTCAGATACGCAGTATTTT CSAQAGGSDTQYF
TRBJ1-2 NA few TRBV18 TGTGCCAGCTCACGCCCGGGATCAGGGGTTTATGGCTACACCTTC CASSRPGSGVYGYTF
TRBJ2-7 NA NA TRBV6-6 TGTGCCAGCAGATCCCACCTCAGGTACGAGCAGTACTTC CASRSHLRYEQYF
TRBJ2-1 NA NA TRBV9 TGTGCCAGCAGCGTGGGCAGGGAAATCAATGAGCAGTTCTTC CASSVGREINEQFF
TRBJ1-2 NA NA TRBV18 TGTGCCAGCTCACCGCCGGACAGAACCTATGGCTACACCTTC CASSPPDRTYGYTF
TRBJ2-1 TRBD2 once TRBV20-1 TGCAGTGCTGGACTAGCGGGGGAAGAGCAGTTCTTC CSAGLAGEEQFF
TRBJ1-5 NA few TRBV20-1 TGCAGTGCTAGTGGGCCAGGCAATCAGCCCCAGCATTTT CSASGPGNQPQHF
TRBJ2-3 TRBD1 NA TRBV6-2/TRBV6-3 TGTGCCAGCAGTTACTACGGACAGGGTAGCACAGAGACGCAGTATTTT CASSYYGQGSTETQYF
TRBJ2-2 NA NA TRBV5-1 TGCGCCAGCAGCCCGGGCGTTGGGGTAATCACCGGGGAGCTGTTTTTT CASSPGVGVITGELFF
TRBJ2-7 NA NA TRBV11-2 TGTGCCAGCAGCTTAGCCGGCAGGGGATTTGACGAGCAGTACTTC CASSLAGRGFDEQYF
TRBJ2-3 NA NA TRBV7-2 TGTGCCAGCAGCTCCCCGTCTGGAACAGATACGCAGTATTTT CASSSPSGTDTQYF
TRBJ2-1 NA many TRBV7-2 TGTGCCAGCAGCTTAGTGCCCAACAATGAGCAGTTCTTC CASSLVPNNEQFF
TRBJ2-1 TRBD2 NA TRBV25-1 TGTGCCAGCAGACCTAGCGGACGCAATGAGCAGTTCTTC CASRPSGRNEQFF
TRBJ2-1 TRBD2 NA TRBV7-9 TGTGCCAGCAGCTCTAGCGGGGAGCACTACAATGAGCAGTTCTTC CASSSSGEHYNEQFF
TRBJ2-7 NA NA TRBV4-1 TGCGCCAGCAGCCCCGACGGCAATGGGCAGGGGCTCCTCGCGCTTAAGAACGAGCAGTACTTC CASSPDGNGQGLLALKNEQYF
TRBJ1-4 TRBD1 NA TRBV10-3 TGTGCCATCAGTGAGTCCTTAGGACAGGGGAATGAAAAACTGTTTTTT CAISESLGQGNEKLFF
TRBJ2-7 TRBD2 few TRBV4-3 TGCGCCAGCAGCCAGACTAGCGTCTCCTACGAGCAGTACTTC CASSQTSVSYEQYF
TRBJ2-3 TRBD2 NA TRBV15 TGTGCCACCAGCAGAGGCAAACTAGCGCATTACACAGATACGCAGTATTTT CATSRGKLAHYTDTQYF
TRBJ2-7 TRBD1 NA TRBV20-1 TGCAGTGCTAGCCCCGGCAGGGGGAGCTCCTACGAGCAGTACTTC CSASPGRGSSYEQYF
TRBJ2-1 NA NA TRBV12-5 TGTGCTAGTATATCCTCCTACAATGAGCAGTTCTTC CASISSYNEQFF
TRBJ2-1 NA NA TRBV4-3 TGCGCCAGCAGCCGATTGGAGTTCCAAAAGCAGTTCTTC CASSRLEFQKQFF
TRBJ2-1 TRBD2 NA TRBV29-1 TGCAGCGTTGTGGGACTAGCGGACGTCTACAATGAGCAGTTCTTC CSVVGLADVYNEQFF
TRBJ2-3 TRBD2 NA TRBV3-1 TGTGCCAGCAGCCCTATAGGAGCGGGAGGAACAGATACGCAGTATTTT CASSPIGAGGTDTQYF
TRBJ1-2 NA NA TRBV2 TGTGCCAGCCGCACGGTTAACTATGGCTACACCTTC CASRTVNYGYTF